The 4 T cell receptor beta chains below were found in one sample sequenced in a study of CD8 T cells in Susac syndrome. Roughly 0.5 to 1 ug RNA was reverse transcribed with random hexamers. TCRdb fed the immunoSEQ multiplex PCR reads into MiXCR, producing one record per CDR3 protein. The profile shows 250,000 to 300,000 distinct CDR3 sequences, roughly 84% of them singletons. The sequencing input was CD8+ T cells from PBMCs. The source is a human donor with multiple sclerosis.

This sequence joins TRBV7-2 and TRBJ2-3; D possibly corresponds to TRBD2 (6 bases). V dropped 5 bases and J dropped 2 bases, with 14 bases sitting between them. The germline V gene has CDR1 SGHTA and CDR2 FQGNSA. CDR3 size: 15 residues. CDR3 sequence (DNA): TGTGCCAGCAGCATAGACGGGAGTTACACAGATACGCAGTATTTT. Translation: CASSIDGSYTDTQYF.

This clonotype came up a few times. This sequence joins TRBV7-9 and TRBJ2-7; 8 bases are shared with TRBD2. The trim removed 2 bases at V and 5 bases at J, leaving 11 bases unmatched. CDR1 SEHNR and CDR2 FQNEAQ come from the germline V gene (reference sequence). The CDR3 is 16 amino acids. The CDR3 region is CASSLTYQRESDEQYF. CDR3 DNA: TGTGCCAGCAGCTTAACCTACCAGCGGGAGTCCGACGAGCAGTACTTC.

V and J are TRBV7-6 and TRBJ2-1; 9 bases agree with TRBD2. Germline trimming cut 5 bases from V and 7 bases from J; bases unmatched to any gene: 9. The germline V gene has CDR1 SGHVS and CDR2 FNYEAQ. CDR3 length equals 15 residues. The CDR3 DNA reads as TGTGCCAGCAGCCGACTAGCGGTACTGCAGAATGAGCAGTTCTTC. This sequence encodes CASSRLAVLQNEQFF. The entire variable domain, with the rest obtained from reference TRBV7-6 and TRBJ2-1, is as follows: GAGVSQSPRYKVTKRGQDVALRCDPISGHVSLYWYRQALGQGPEFLTYFNYEAQQDKSGLPNDRFSAERPEGSISTLTIQRTEQRDSAMYRCASSRLAVLQNEQFFGPGTRLTVL.

Worth noting for this clonotype: At one of its ends the junction is not consistent with the germline gene, which may arise from a read error. The chain uses TRBV25-1 and TRBJ2-7; D not certain. CDR1 is MGHDK, CDR2 SYGVNS, per germline. The CDR3 consists of 15 residues. CDR3 loop: CVSSEGRPLTYEQYF. In DNA, the CDR3 is TGTGTCAGCAGTGAAGGACGGCCGCTCACCTACGAGCAGTACTTC.